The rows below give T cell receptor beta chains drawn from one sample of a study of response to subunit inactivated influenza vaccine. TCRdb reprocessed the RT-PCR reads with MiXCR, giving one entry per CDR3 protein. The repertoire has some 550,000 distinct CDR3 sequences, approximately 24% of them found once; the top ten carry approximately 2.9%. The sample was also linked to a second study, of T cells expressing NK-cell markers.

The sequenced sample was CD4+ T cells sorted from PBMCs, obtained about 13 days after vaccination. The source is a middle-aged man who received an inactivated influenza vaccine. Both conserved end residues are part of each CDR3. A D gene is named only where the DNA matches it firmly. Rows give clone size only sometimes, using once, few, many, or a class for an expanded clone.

CASSPPFFQSAWGRVETQYF	TGTGCCAGCAGCCCCCCCTTCTTCCAGTCTGCCTGGGGTCGGGTGGAGACCCAGTACTTC	TRBJ2-5	NA	TRBV7-6	NA
CASSSRGLADNEQFF	TGTGCCAGCAGCTCCAGAGGACTAGCGGACAATGAGCAGTTCTTC	TRBJ2-1	few	TRBV6-1	TRBD2
CASNMGVEQFF	TGTGCCAGCAATATGGGAGTTGAGCAGTTCTTC	TRBJ2-1	NA	TRBV2	NA
CSARDLLMGNTGELFF	TGCAGTGCTAGAGATCTTCTGATGGGAAACACCGGGGAGCTGTTTTTT	TRBJ2-2	few	TRBV20-1	NA
CASSPLGTEAFF	TGTGCCAGCAGCCCGCTGGGCACTGAAGCTTTCTTT	TRBJ1-1	few	TRBV7-9	NA
CATSRRAGTGIYEQYF	TGTGCCACCAGCAGACGCGCGGGGACAGGGATCTACGAGCAGTACTTC	TRBJ2-7	few	TRBV15	TRBD1
CASSQVDLGFARGNEQFF	TGCGCCAGCAGCCAAGTGGATCTGGGCTTCGCGAGGGGCAATGAGCAGTTCTTC	TRBJ2-1	NA	TRBV4-1	NA
CASSALSPDTQYF	TGTGCCAGTAGTGCCCTCTCCCCCGATACGCAGTATTTT	TRBJ2-3	NA	TRBV19	NA
CSVKGGTSGGTYEQYF	TGCAGCGTTAAGGGGGGGACTAGCGGGGGGACGTACGAGCAGTACTTC	TRBJ2-7	many	TRBV29-1	TRBD2
CASNGQGYSGANVLTF	TGTGCCAGCAACGGACAGGGGTACTCTGGGGCCAACGTCCTGACTTTC	TRBJ2-6	few	TRBV28	TRBD1
CASSLEPGTGGRNQPQHF	TGTGCCAGCAGCCTTGAACCGGGGACAGGGGGCCGAAATCAGCCCCAGCATTTT	TRBJ1-5	NA	TRBV5-5	TRBD1
CASSPQLTEAFF	TGTGCCAGCTCACCACAGCTCACTGAAGCTTTCTTT	TRBJ1-1	NA	TRBV18	NA
CASSSFSGSSYNEQFF	TGTGCCAGCAGTTCATTTAGCGGGAGCTCCTACAATGAGCAGTTCTTC	TRBJ2-1	many	TRBV6-2/TRBV6-3	TRBD2
CASTASYNSPLHF	TGTGCCAGTACAGCTAGCTATAATTCACCCCTCCACTTT	TRBJ1-6	few	TRBV19	NA
CATSRGPTGGNNEQFF	TGTGCCACCAGCAGAGGTCCGACAGGGGGTAATAATGAGCAGTTCTTC	TRBJ2-1	few	TRBV15	TRBD1
CASRATSGRLTDTQYF	TGTGCCAGCAGGGCTACTAGCGGGAGACTCACAGATACGCAGTATTTT	TRBJ2-3	few	TRBV28	TRBD2
CASSQGFRDTEAFF	TGTGCCAGCAGCCAGGGATTTAGGGACACTGAAGCTTTCTTT	TRBJ1-1	NA	TRBV11-3	NA
CASSSSGGANEQYF	TGTGCCAGCAGCTCCTCCGGAGGGGCTAACGAGCAGTACTTC	TRBJ2-7	NA	TRBV11-2	NA
CASSSDRGQGAQYF	TGTGCCAGCAGCTCGGACAGGGGGCAGGGAGCGCAGTATTTT	TRBJ2-3	NA	TRBV7-2	TRBD1
CSAGTSSRDTQYF	TGCAGCGCCGGGACATCCAGCCGAGATACGCAGTATTTT	TRBJ2-3	NA	TRBV20-1	NA
CASSYARTGLSGYTF	TGTGCCAGCAGTTACGCCAGGACAGGATTAAGCGGCTACACCTTC	TRBJ1-2	few	TRBV6-2/TRBV6-3	TRBD1
CASSRLAGRQETQYF	TGCGCCAGCAGCCGTTTAGCGGGACGCCAAGAGACCCAGTACTTC	TRBJ2-5	NA	TRBV5-1	TRBD2
CSVEEILGDTIYF	TGCAGCGTTGAAGAGATTCTCGGGGACACCATATATTTT	TRBJ1-3	few	TRBV29-1	NA
CASSQEGAGGQPQHF	TGCGCCAGCAGCCAAGAGGGGGCTGGGGGTCAGCCCCAGCATTTT	TRBJ1-5	many	TRBV4-1	NA
CASSLAAGVYEQYF	TGCGCCAGCAGCTTGGCGGCGGGTGTCTACGAGCAGTACTTC	TRBJ2-7	NA	TRBV5-1	NA
CASRRTGRSYEQYF	TGTGCCAGCAGGAGGACAGGGCGATCCTACGAGCAGTACTTC	TRBJ2-7	many	TRBV12-3/TRBV12-4	TRBD1
CSARDLGTRTYEQYF	TGCAGTGCTAGAGATCTTGGGACTAGAACCTACGAGCAGTACTTC	TRBJ2-7	NA	TRBV20-1	TRBD2
CAISEGNRGLGSPLHF	TGTGCCATCAGTGAAGGAAACAGGGGGCTAGGTTCACCCCTCCACTTT	TRBJ1-6	NA	TRBV10-3	TRBD1
CASRPETRGYTF	TGTGCCAGCAGGCCCGAGACTCGGGGCTACACCTTC	TRBJ1-2	NA	TRBV28	NA
CASSERTASPYEQYF	TGTGCCAGCAGTGAACGGACAGCGAGCCCCTACGAGCAGTACTTC	TRBJ2-7	few	TRBV6-1	NA
CASSQDYSLYF	TGTGCCAGCAGCCAAGATTATAGTCTGTACTTC	TRBJ2-7	NA	TRBV3-1	NA
CASSLTPQKRVYEQYF	TGCGCCAGCAGCTTGACTCCCCAAAAACGGGTCTACGAGCAGTACTTC	TRBJ2-7	once	TRBV5-1	NA
CSARDTSGAYEQYF	TGCAGTGCTAGAGATACTAGCGGGGCCTACGAGCAGTACTTC	TRBJ2-7	NA	TRBV20-1	TRBD2
CAWSSQGDQPQHF	TGTGCCTGGTCGTCGCAGGGCGATCAGCCCCAGCATTTT	TRBJ1-5	NA	TRBV30	NA
CAISGPAGGSKNIQYF	TGTGCCATCAGTGGTCCGGCGGGGGGGAGCAAAAACATTCAGTACTTC	TRBJ2-4	NA	TRBV10-3	TRBD2
CASSLIYGAGSGANVLTF	TGTGCCAGCAGCTTGATATATGGCGCGGGCTCTGGGGCCAACGTCCTGACTTTC	TRBJ2-6	NA	TRBV5-5	NA
CASSQVADSSFEQYF	TGTGCCAGCAGCCAAGTGGCGGACAGCTCTTTTGAGCAGTACTTC	TRBJ2-7	NA	TRBV3-1	NA
CASSPLGLNNEQFF	TGTGCCAGCAGCCCTCTTGGACTCAACAATGAGCAGTTCTTC	TRBJ2-1	few	TRBV7-9	NA
CASSPPSGSLYNEQFF	TGTGCCAGCAGCCCCCCAAGCGGGAGCCTCTACAATGAGCAGTTCTTC	TRBJ2-1	few	TRBV7-9	TRBD2
CASSQLFSEKYF	TGTGCCAGCAGCCAATTATTTTCGGAGAAGTACTTC	TRBJ2-5	few	TRBV3-1	NA
CASSLDGYSPLHF	TGCGCCAGCAGCTTGGATGGGTACTCACCCCTCCACTTT	TRBJ1-6	many	TRBV5-1	NA
CSASGGTVTDTQYF	TGCAGTGCTAGCGGGGGGACCGTCACAGATACGCAGTATTTT	TRBJ2-3	few	TRBV20-1	TRBD2
CASSLEGTGVTEAFF	TGTGCCAGCAGCTTGGAAGGGACAGGGGTCACTGAAGCTTTCTTT	TRBJ1-1	NA	TRBV5-4	TRBD1
CASSSFPTGDGSPLHF	TGTGCCAGCAGCTCGTTCCCGACAGGGGATGGATCACCCCTCCACTTT	TRBJ1-6	NA	TRBV7-6	TRBD1
CASSEAVFPPNEKLFF	TGTGCCAGCAGTGAGGCGGTATTTCCGCCTAATGAAAAACTGTTTTTT	TRBJ1-4	NA	TRBV2	NA
CASSQNRQGLNEQFF	TGCGCCAGCAGCCAGAATCGACAGGGATTAAATGAGCAGTTCTTC	TRBJ2-1	few	TRBV4-3	TRBD1
CASSLALGGGYYGYTF	TGTGCCAGCAGCTTAGCCTTAGGGGGAGGTTACTATGGCTACACCTTC	TRBJ1-2	few	TRBV7-2	NA
CASSQDASSYNEQFF	TGTGCCAGCAGCCAAGACGCTAGCAGCTACAATGAGCAGTTCTTC	TRBJ2-1	NA	TRBV4-2	NA
CASSQFLAAAYEQYF	TGCGCCAGCAGCCAATTCCTAGCGGCCGCCTACGAGCAGTACTTC	TRBJ2-7	NA	TRBV4-3	TRBD2
CASSATGTYEQYF	TGCGCCAGCAGCGCCACAGGTACCTACGAGCAGTACTTC	TRBJ2-7	few	TRBV5-1	NA
CASSPGQLLAKNIQYF	TGTGCCAGCAGCCCGGGACAGCTCTTGGCCAAAAACATTCAGTACTTC	TRBJ2-4	NA	TRBV6-5	TRBD1
CAISEEPRRNTIYF	TGTGCCATCAGTGAGGAACCGAGACGAAACACCATATATTTT	TRBJ1-3	few	TRBV10-3	NA
CSAATPWGYNEQFF	TGCAGTGCTGCGACCCCATGGGGTTACAATGAGCAGTTCTTC	TRBJ2-1	many	TRBV20-1	NA
CASSPTRSWAGVSYEQYF	TGTGCCAGCAGTCCGACGCGGAGTTGGGCGGGAGTCTCCTACGAGCAGTACTTC	TRBJ2-7	many	TRBV28	TRBD2
CASSPRTGNYEQYF	TGTGCCAGCAGCCCTCGGACAGGGAACTACGAGCAGTACTTC	TRBJ2-7	NA	TRBV11-1	TRBD1
CASSPGGFQETQYF	TGCGCCAGCAGCCCGGGCGGGTTCCAAGAGACCCAGTACTTC	TRBJ2-5	many	TRBV5-1	NA
CASSLDPGSSYEQYF	TGTGCCAGCAGCTTAGATCCTGGCTCTTCCTACGAGCAGTACTTC	TRBJ2-7	few	TRBV11-2	NA
CASRAGENTGELFF	TGCGCCAGCAGGGCCGGCGAGAACACCGGGGAGCTGTTTTTT	TRBJ2-2	many	TRBV5-1	NA